This T cell receptor beta chain emerged from a study of CD8 T cells in Susac syndrome. Study-wide results and limits: In total CD8+ repertoires, approximately 17 Susac-specific public clones were found, and several in CD8+ TEMRA repertoires.

Of note for this clonotype: The target antigen is unknown.

With 3 bases clipped from V and 1 base from J, the junction kept 5 bases outside the gene matches. CDR1 and CDR2 from the germline V gene are MGHDK and SYGVNS. The CDR3 sequence is 16 residues long. With random hexamers, about 0.45 to 1 ug RNA was reverse transcribed. Via MiXCR, TCRdb re-called the immunoSEQ multiplex PCR reads, giving one row per CDR3 protein. The sample holds about 190,000 distinct CDR3 sequences, approximately 95% seen once. Sequenced input: CD8+ T cells from PBMCs. This chain joins TRBV25-1 and TRBJ2-5, with 10 nucleotides matching TRBD2. The sequence was collected from a human donor with Susac syndrome. CDR3 sequence reads: CASSEIERGGQETQYF. For the CDR3, the DNA is TGTGCCAGCAGTGAGATAGAGCGGGGGGGCCAAGAGACCCAGTACTTC.